This T cell receptor (beta chain) was observed in a study of TIL therapy for anti-PD-1-resistant metastatic lung cancer. Study summary: Most patients had lung adenocarcinoma.

Sequencing used immunoSEQ v3. Survey-level samples got 1.5 million to 2.5 million read pairs; deep-level samples got about 5-6.5 million. The data were produced by immunoSEQ multiplex PCR, yet TCRdb's version contains in-frame clones alone and is incomplete. The sample records about 45,000 clones, around 80% being singletons. Noted time point: pre-treatment sample, taken before nivolumab and TIL therapy. Adults with stage 4 NSCLC were enrolled in a phase I trial. The ends were cut back, 4 bases at V and 1 base at J, with 15 bases in the middle. CDR3 length: 16 residues. CDR1 is SSHAT and CDR2 is FNYEAQ in the germline V gene (reference sequence).

V and J are TRBV7-7 and TRBJ2-3; maybe TRBD1 (6 bases). This clonotype was obtained from a man in his 70s with non-small cell lung cancer. The material was blood, obtained at baseline. The CDR3: CASSSSIAGGTDTQYF. The CDR3 nucleotides are TGTGCCAGCAGCTCCTCAATCGCAGGGGGCACAGATACGCAGTATTTT.